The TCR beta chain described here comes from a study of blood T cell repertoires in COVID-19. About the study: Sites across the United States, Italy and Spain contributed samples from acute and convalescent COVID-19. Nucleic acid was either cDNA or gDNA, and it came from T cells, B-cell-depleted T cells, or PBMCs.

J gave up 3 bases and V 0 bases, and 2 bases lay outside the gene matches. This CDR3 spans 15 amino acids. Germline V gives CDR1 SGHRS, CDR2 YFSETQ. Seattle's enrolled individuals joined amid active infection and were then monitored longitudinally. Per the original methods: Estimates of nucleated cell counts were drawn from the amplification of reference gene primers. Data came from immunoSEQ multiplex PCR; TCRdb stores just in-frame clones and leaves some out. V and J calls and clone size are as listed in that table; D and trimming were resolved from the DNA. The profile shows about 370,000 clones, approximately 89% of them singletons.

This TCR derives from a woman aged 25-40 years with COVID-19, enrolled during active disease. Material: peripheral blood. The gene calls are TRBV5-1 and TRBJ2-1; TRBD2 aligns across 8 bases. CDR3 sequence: CASSLGGGRYNEQFF. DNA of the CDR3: TGCGCCAGCAGCTTGGGCGGGGGGCGCTACAATGAGCAGTTCTTC.